These 28 T cell receptor beta chains were sequenced from one sample in a study of HIV-infected patients and healthy controls. Whole blood was used without fractionation, so all unsorted peripheral T cells were included. cDNA was made from approximately 500 ng RNA using alpha and beta constant primers. Each of the alpha and beta chains got its own library through chain-specific third strand synthesis with indices. One entry per CDR3 protein results from TCRdb running MiXCR on the 5' RACE reads. The sample holds almost 25,000 distinct CDR3 sequences, roughly 8.7% seen once. The sequenced material came from blood. These receptors were taken from an adult in good health.

This clonotype has a count of ten or more. CDR3 loop: CASSVGAGSEAQHF. DNA for the CDR3: TGTGCCAGCAGCGTAGGGGCGGGTTCGGAAGCCCAGCATTTT. The V and J genes are TRBV9 and TRBJ1-5, with D unresolved. The CDR3 is 14 residues long. Germline CDR1 is SGDLS and CDR2 is YYNGEE. Trimming took off 0 bases at V and 11 bases at J, with 15 bases between the two ends.

This clonotype has a count of ten or more. J is TRBJ2-6 and V is TRBV7-2; D might be TRBD2 (6 bases). This CDR3 has 17 residues. Looked up from germline, CDR1 is SGHTA and CDR2 is FQGNSA. Between the trimmed V and J ends, which lost 5 bases and 3 bases, there was a span of 17 bases. In DNA form, the CDR3 reads TGTGCCAGCAGCCCCCGAACCGGGGGAGATGGGGCCAACGTCCTGACTTTC. This encodes CASSPRTGGDGANVLTF.

V usage is TRBV5-1 and J usage is TRBJ2-7; D is uncertain. V gave up 0 bases and J gave up 0 bases, with 10 bases separating them. This CDR3 is 15 amino acids long. Germline V CDR1 and CDR2: SGHRS, YFSETQ. In DNA, the CDR3 is TGCGCCAGCAGCTTGGAAAACCCGAGCTCCTACGAGCAGTACTTC. Translation: CASSLENPSSYEQYF.

This clonotype showed up many times. The genes are TRBV20-1 and TRBJ1-6; perhaps TRBD1 as D (6 bases). This CDR3 has 14 residues. Per the germline V gene, CDR1 is DFQATT and CDR2 is SNEGSKA (reference sequence). The ends were cut back, 3 bases at V and 11 bases at J, with 17 bases in the middle. CDR3 bases: TGCAGTGCTAGTCTGGTGCACGGGGGGCCACCCCTCCACTTT. Residues: CSASLVHGGPPLHF.

This rearrangement joins TRBV14 to TRBJ1-5; TRBD1 is a possible D gene (5 bases). The CDR3 totals 13 residues. CDR1 is SGHDN, CDR2 FVKESK, per germline. Trimming removed 1 base at V and 6 bases at J, with 7 bases between. The CDR3: CASSQGGLQPQHF. The CDR3 DNA sequence: TGTGCCAGCAGCCAAGGGGGACTTCAGCCCCAGCATTTT.

This clonotype was seen repeatedly, ten times or more. The V call is TRBV4-1, the J call TRBJ2-1, with D perhaps matching TRBD1 or TRBD2 (5 bases each). Germline CDR1 is MGHRA and CDR2 is YSYEKL. The length of the CDR3 is 13 residues. V shed 4 bases and J shed 8 bases, with 12 bases lying between them. The CDR3 nucleotides read TGCGCCAGCAGCCCCTCTTTGGGACATGAGCAGTTCTTC. Protein: CASSPSLGHEQFF.

The CDR3 is CASSRGVADEQFF. CDR3 coding DNA: TGTGCCAGCAGTCGGGGGGTTGCAGATGAGCAGTTCTTC. The chain carries TRBV6-5 and TRBJ2-1; the match to TRBD2 covers 7 bases. Trimming at V came to 5 bases and at J to 8 bases, leaving 6 bases not matched to a gene. Germline lookup yields CDR1 MNHEY and CDR2 SVGAGI. CDR3 length equals 13 residues.

This clonotype was seen many times. The chain is built from TRBV12-5 and TRBJ1-1; possibly TRBD1 for D (5 bases). CDR1 is LGHNT and CDR2 is FRNRAP in the germline V gene. The ends were cut back, 5 bases at V and 5 bases at J, with 12 bases in the middle. There are 13 residues in the CDR3. The DNA of the CDR3 is TGTGCTAGTGGTCCCTCCGGGGGGACTGAAGCTTTCTTT. It encodes CASGPSGGTEAFF.

In this sample, this clonotype turned up many times. V gene TRBV20-1 combines with J gene TRBJ2-2, with 8 bases fitting TRBD1. CDR1 DFQATT and CDR2 SNEGSKA come from the germline V gene (reference sequence). The CDR3 has 14 residues. The junction had 3 bases not matched to a gene; V was cut back by 3 bases and J by 3 bases. CDR3 DNA: TGCAGTGCTAGCCAGGACAGGGACACCGGGGAGCTGTTTTTT. Translation: CSASQDRDTGELFF.

The table lists this clonotype with many counts. This sequence joins TRBV15 and TRBJ1-5; the D is unclear. Germline loops: CDR1 LNHNV, CDR2 YYDKDF (reference sequence). V lost 1 base to trimming and J lost 0 bases, with 7 bases between them. The CDR3 is made up of 15 amino acids. DNA for the CDR3: TGTGCCACCAGCAGAGGTCAGATTAGCAATCAGCCCCAGCATTTT. It encodes CATSRGQISNQPQHF.

The sample holds many counts of this clonotype. The V and J genes are TRBV20-1 and TRBJ2-5; D ambiguous. Germline loops: CDR1 DFQATT, CDR2 SNEGSKA (reference sequence). The CDR3 runs 13 residues. V was pared by 5 bases and J by 2 bases, with 12 bases between. The CDR3 DNA reads TGCAGTGCTCTACTACAGTATCAAGAGACCCAGTACTTC. Protein: CSALLQYQETQYF.

In its sample, this clonotype was seen many times. The chain is built from TRBV7-2 and TRBJ2-2; D uncertain. The germline CDR1 and CDR2 sequences are SGHTA and FQGNSA. V dropped 10 bases and J dropped 4 bases, with 13 bases sitting between them. This CDR3 comprises 13 residues. The CDR3 DNA reads TGTGCCACCCCACGTAGGGTCACCGGGGAGCTGTTTTTT. It translates to CATPRRVTGELFF.

There are many counts of this clonotype. The V and J genes are TRBV6-4 and TRBJ1-4; no clear D. Germline V gene lookup returns CDR1 MRHNA and CDR2 SNTAGT. V dropped 3 bases and J dropped 8 bases, with 7 bases sitting between them. This CDR3 contains 12 residues. CDR3 sequence: CASSEQDEKLFF. The CDR3 DNA reads as TGTGCCAGCAGTGAACAAGACGAAAAACTGTTTTTT.

This clonotype was seen a few times. The genes are TRBV12-3 or TRBV12-4 and TRBJ1-6; weak D call: TRBD1 (6 bases). The CDR3 consists of 15 residues. Trimming cost V 6 bases and J 10 bases, with 19 bases left between them. CDR3 amino acids: CASRRAGTPYSPLHF. The CDR3 bases are TGTGCCAGCAGGCGGGCCGGGACACCCTACTCACCCCTCCACTTT.

V and J are TRBV7-9 and TRBJ2-5; perhaps TRBD1 as D (6 bases). V was clipped by 5 bases and J by 1 base, with 14 bases between them. The CDR3 is 15 residues long. Germline CDR1 reads SEHNR; CDR2 reads FQNEAQ (reference sequence). CDR3 nucleotides: TGTGCCAGCAGCCAACACGGACAGTCCCAAGAGACCCAGTACTTC. This encodes CASSQHGQSQETQYF. The complete variable domain, with remaining parts taken from reference TRBV7-9 and TRBJ2-5, reads DTGVSQNPRHKITKRGQNVTFRCDPISEHNRLYWYRQTLGQGPEFLTYFQNEAQLEKSRLLSDRFSAERPKGSFSTLEIQRTEQGDSAMYLCASSQHGQSQETQYFGPGTRLLVL.

This clonotype has at least ten counts. The V gene is TRBV6-5, the J gene TRBJ1-2; 8 bases map to TRBD1. CDR3 length: 17 residues. Germline assignment: CDR1 MNHEY and CDR2 SVGAGI. J was trimmed by 4 bases and V by 5 bases; bases with no gene match: 15. CDR3 loop: CASSRYPSGGASYGYTF. In DNA form, the CDR3 reads TGTGCCAGCAGTCGATATCCTTCAGGGGGCGCCAGCTATGGCTACACCTTC.

This sequence joins TRBV5-1 and TRBJ1-2; D is perhaps TRBD1 (5 bases). The CDR3 extends over 15 amino acids. V was trimmed by 4 bases and J by 0 bases, leaving 13 bases between them. Germline CDR1 and CDR2: SGHRS and YFSETQ. DNA for the CDR3: TGCGCCAGCAGCCCCACAGGAACCACTAACTATGGCTACACCTTC. Its translation: CASSPTGTTNYGYTF. Drawing the rest from reference TRBV5-1 and TRBJ1-2, the complete variable domain is KAGVTQTPRYLIKTRGQQVTLSCSPISGHRSVSWYQQTPGQGLQFLFEYFSETQRNKGNFPGRFSGRQFSNSRSEMNVSTLELGDSALYLCASSPTGTTNYGYTFGSGTRLTVV.

This clonotype was recorded at least ten times. This rearrangement joins TRBV27 to TRBJ1-1, with 8 nucleotides matching TRBD1. The germline gives CDR1 MNHEY, CDR2 SMNVEV (reference sequence). The CDR3 totals 15 residues. V shed 5 bases, J shed 4 bases, and the junction held 9 bases outside the gene matches. The CDR3 loop reads CASSAQGAVRTEAFF. The CDR3 bases are TGTGCCAGCAGTGCCCAGGGGGCGGTGCGCACTGAAGCTTTCTTT.

This chain uses TRBV7-2 with TRBJ2-3, with D hard to call. CDR3 size: 14 residues. V lost 5 bases and J lost 5, with 14 bases in between. Per germline, CDR1 SGHTA and CDR2 FQGNSA. CDR3 DNA: TGTGCCAGCAGCACGGGCGGCGGCCGAGATACGCAGTATTTT. Encoded protein: CASSTGGGRDTQYF.

This clonotype was seen many times. The chain uses TRBV7-6 and TRBJ1-4; 8 nucleotides line up with TRBD1. Trimming at V came to 5 bases and at J to 7 bases, leaving 12 bases not matched to a gene. Per the germline V gene, CDR1 is SGHVS and CDR2 is FNYEAQ. The CDR3 is made up of 16 amino acids. CDR3 residues: CASSRTGFKLFEKLFF. The CDR3 coding sequence is TGTGCCAGCAGCCGGACAGGGTTCAAACTATTTGAAAAACTGTTTTTT.

There are a few counts of this clonotype. J is TRBJ1-5 and V is TRBV28; D may be TRBD1 (6 bases). Germline V gene lookup returns CDR1 MDHEN and CDR2 SYDVKM. V was shortened by 3 bases and J by 4 bases, with 10 bases between the two germline ends. The CDR3 consists of 14 residues. CDR3 nucleotides: TGTGCCAGCAGTTTGGACAGTCCAAATCAGCCCCAGCATTTT. Its protein is CASSLDSPNQPQHF.

This clonotype was found many times. The V call is TRBV7-9, the J call TRBJ1-4, with unresolved D. With 1 base removed from V and 2 bases from J, the gap between germline ends came to 5 bases. CDR1 is SEHNR and CDR2 is FQNEAQ in the germline V gene (reference sequence). CDR3 length: 14 amino acids. The DNA of the CDR3 is TGTGCCAGCAGCTTAGTCAATACTAATGAAAAACTGTTTTTT. It codes for CASSLVNTNEKLFF.

There are many counts of this clonotype. The chain carries TRBV3-1 and TRBJ2-7; either TRBD1 or TRBD2 may fit D (6 bases each). Trimming shortened V by 3 bases and J by 2 bases, and 8 bases separated the two germline ends. The germline CDR1 and CDR2 sequences are LGHDT and YNNKEL (reference sequence). This CDR3 has 13 residues. The chain's CDR3 is CASSQGGPYEQYF. The CDR3 DNA reads TGTGCCAGCAGCCAGGGGGGCCCCTACGAGCAGTACTTC.

Many counts were recorded for this clonotype. This chain uses TRBV5-1 with TRBJ1-3; 7 bases align to TRBD1. CDR1 and CDR2 from the germline V gene are SGHRS and YFSETQ. The V segment lost 4 bases and the J segment 0 bases; nucleotides outside the gene matches: 7. This CDR3 spans 16 amino acids. The CDR3 nucleotides read TGCGCCAGCAGCCTGGAAGGGACAGCCTCTGGAAACACCATATATTTT. Protein product: CASSLEGTASGNTIYF.

V and J are TRBV6-5 and TRBJ2-3; 10 bases agree with TRBD2. After removal of 6 bases from V and 11 bases from J, the junction contained 17 bases not matched to a gene. CDR1 MNHEY and CDR2 SVGAGI come from the germline V gene. The CDR3 is 16 residues long. The CDR3 DNA reads TGTGCCAGCAGCCTTAGTAGCGGGGGGCTTCCTATGGGGCAGTATTTT. It codes for CASSLSSGGLPMGQYF.

The J gene is TRBJ1-1, the V gene TRBV18, with unresolved D. Germline V CDR1 and CDR2: KGHSH, LQKENI. V dropped 3 bases and J dropped 5 bases, with 13 bases sitting between them. This CDR3 is 14 amino acids long. The CDR3 spells CASSPPSIGTEAFF. In DNA, the CDR3 is TGTGCCAGCTCACCCCCGAGTATTGGTACTGAAGCTTTCTTT.

At least ten counts were recorded for this clonotype. This chain uses TRBV29-1 with TRBJ2-7; D is possibly TRBD1 or TRBD2 (5 bases each). The V gene's germline CDR1 is SQVTM and CDR2 ANQGSEA. This CDR3 spans 14 amino acids. Trimming stripped 3 bases from V and 4 bases from J, with 16 bases between. CDR3 in amino acids: CSVDGDRGRYEQYF. DNA for the CDR3: TGCAGCGTTGACGGGGATAGGGGAAGATACGAGCAGTACTTC.

In this sample, this clonotype turned up many times. This rearrangement joins TRBV29-1 to TRBJ2-7, with D maybe TRBD1 (6 bases). Germline values: CDR1 SQVTM, CDR2 ANQGSEA. The CDR3 totals 13 residues. Trimming took off 7 bases at V and 2 bases at J, with 15 bases between the two ends. This chain's CDR3 is CSAAGVGAYEQYF. The CDR3 DNA reads TGCAGCGCCGCAGGGGTTGGTGCCTACGAGCAGTACTTC.